This T cell receptor (beta chain) came from a study of human T cells and chemical hapten exposure. This clonotype was observed many times. The length of the CDR3 is 17 residues. V dropped 3 bases and J dropped 0; count of bases not matched to a gene: 6. Time point given: pre-sensitization, week 0. This sample's treatment: therapeutic diphenylcyclopropenone sensitization with weekly scalp DPC. TCRdb reprocessed the RACE reads with MiXCR, giving one entry per CDR3 protein. Of under 100,000 distinct CDR3 sequences listed, approximately 9% are singletons. The J gene is TRBJ1-5, the V gene TRBV12-3 or TRBV12-4; 9 bases are a match to TRBD1. The source was whole blood, collected in connection with sensitization to the hapten diphenylcyclopropenone (DPC). This TCR derives from a man aged 40-50 years with alopecia areata. Some clones in this sample may be carry-over from other donors' samples. CDR3 sequence reads: CASSFVGQGNSNQPQHF. CDR3 coding DNA: TGTGCCAGCAGTTTTGTCGGACAGGGGAATAGCAATCAGCCCCAGCATTTT.